This paragraph reports one T cell receptor (beta chain). The antigen remains undetermined. These data originate in a study of cytomegalovirus exposure and HLA in healthy donors. The study, taken as a whole, reports: In a later analysis, most CMV-associated TCR beta chains appeared HLA-restricted.

Vbeta (60) and Jbeta (13) primers were used in the PCR. Assay: immunoSEQ multiplex PCR; the TCRdb copy retains only in-frame clones and omits some. The sample consists of a few hundred thousand clones, around 81% of them appearing once. The clonotype comes from a woman aged 60 to 75 in good health and CMV-seropositive. The sequencing sample was made of PBMCs.

The CDR3 here is CASSATGGGTEAFF. The CDR3, as DNA: TGTGCCAGTAGCGCGACAGGGGGTGGAACTGAAGCTTTCTTT. This chain connects TRBV19 to TRBJ1-1; 9 bases line up with TRBD1. Per the germline V gene, CDR1 is LNHDA and CDR2 is SQIVND (reference sequence). The length of the CDR3 is 14 residues. The V gene end was trimmed by 6 bases and the J gene end by 5 bases; junction bases not matched to a gene: 7.